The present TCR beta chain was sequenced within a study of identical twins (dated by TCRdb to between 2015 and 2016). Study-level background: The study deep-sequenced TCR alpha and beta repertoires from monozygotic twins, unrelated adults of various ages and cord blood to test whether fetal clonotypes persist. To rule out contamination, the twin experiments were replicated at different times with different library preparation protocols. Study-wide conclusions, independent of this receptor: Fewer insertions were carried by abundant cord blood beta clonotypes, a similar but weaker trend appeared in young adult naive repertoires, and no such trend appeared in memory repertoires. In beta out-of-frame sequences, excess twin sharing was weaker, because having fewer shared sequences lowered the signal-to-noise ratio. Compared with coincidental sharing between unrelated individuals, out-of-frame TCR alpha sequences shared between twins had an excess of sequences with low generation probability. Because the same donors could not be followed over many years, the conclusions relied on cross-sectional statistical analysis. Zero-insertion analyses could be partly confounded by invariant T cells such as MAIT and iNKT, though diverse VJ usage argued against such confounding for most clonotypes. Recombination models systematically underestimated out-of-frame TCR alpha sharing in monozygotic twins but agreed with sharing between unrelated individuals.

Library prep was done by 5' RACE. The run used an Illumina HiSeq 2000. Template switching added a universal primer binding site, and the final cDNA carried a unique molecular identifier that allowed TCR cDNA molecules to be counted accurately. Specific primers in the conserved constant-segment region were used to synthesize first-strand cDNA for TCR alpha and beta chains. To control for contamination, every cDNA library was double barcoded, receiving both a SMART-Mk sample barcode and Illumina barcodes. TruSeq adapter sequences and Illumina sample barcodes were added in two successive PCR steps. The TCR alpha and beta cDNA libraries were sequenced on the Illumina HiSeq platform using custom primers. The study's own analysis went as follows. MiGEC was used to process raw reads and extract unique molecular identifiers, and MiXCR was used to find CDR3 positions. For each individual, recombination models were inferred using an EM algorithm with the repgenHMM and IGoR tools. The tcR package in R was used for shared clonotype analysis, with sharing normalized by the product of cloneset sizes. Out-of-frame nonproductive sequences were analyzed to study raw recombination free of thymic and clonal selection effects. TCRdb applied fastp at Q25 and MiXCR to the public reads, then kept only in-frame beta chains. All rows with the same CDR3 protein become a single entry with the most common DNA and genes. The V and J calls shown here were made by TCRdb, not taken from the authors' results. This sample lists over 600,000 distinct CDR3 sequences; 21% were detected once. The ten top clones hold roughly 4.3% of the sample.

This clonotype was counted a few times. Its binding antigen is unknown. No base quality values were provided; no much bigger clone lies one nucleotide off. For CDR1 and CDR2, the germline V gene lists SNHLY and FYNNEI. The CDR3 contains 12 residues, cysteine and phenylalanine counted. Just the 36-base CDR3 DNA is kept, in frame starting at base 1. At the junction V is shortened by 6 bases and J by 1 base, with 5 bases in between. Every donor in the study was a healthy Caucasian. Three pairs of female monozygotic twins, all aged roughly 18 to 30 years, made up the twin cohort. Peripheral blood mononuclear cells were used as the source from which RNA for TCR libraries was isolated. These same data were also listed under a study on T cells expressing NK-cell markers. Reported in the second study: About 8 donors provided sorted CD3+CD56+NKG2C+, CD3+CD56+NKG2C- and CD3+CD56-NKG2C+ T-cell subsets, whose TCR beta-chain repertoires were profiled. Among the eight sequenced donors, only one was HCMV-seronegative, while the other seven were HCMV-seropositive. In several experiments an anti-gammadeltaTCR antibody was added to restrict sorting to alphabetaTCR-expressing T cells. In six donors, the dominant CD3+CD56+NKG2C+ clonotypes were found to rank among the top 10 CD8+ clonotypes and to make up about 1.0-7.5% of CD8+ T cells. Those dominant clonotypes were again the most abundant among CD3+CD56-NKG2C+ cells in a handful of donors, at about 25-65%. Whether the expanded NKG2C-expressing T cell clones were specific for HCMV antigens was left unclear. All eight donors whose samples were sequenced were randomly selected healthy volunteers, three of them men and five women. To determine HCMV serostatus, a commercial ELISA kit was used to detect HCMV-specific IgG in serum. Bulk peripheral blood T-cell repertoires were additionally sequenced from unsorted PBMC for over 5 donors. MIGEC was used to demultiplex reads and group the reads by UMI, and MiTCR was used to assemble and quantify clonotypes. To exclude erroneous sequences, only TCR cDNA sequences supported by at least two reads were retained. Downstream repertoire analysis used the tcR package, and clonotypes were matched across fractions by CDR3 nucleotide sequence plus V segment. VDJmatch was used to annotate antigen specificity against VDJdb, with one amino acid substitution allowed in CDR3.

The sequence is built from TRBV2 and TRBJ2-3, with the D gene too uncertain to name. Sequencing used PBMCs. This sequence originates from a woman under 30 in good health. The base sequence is TGTGCCAGCAGGGAACGCACAGATACGCAGTATTTT. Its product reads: CASRERTDTQYF. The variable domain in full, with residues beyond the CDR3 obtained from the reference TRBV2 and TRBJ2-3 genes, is EPEVTQTPSHQVTQMGQEVILRCVPISNHLYFYWYRQILGQKVEFLVSFYNNEISEKSEIFDDQFSVERPDGSNFTLKIRSTKLEDSAMYFCASRERTDTQYFGPGTRLTVL.